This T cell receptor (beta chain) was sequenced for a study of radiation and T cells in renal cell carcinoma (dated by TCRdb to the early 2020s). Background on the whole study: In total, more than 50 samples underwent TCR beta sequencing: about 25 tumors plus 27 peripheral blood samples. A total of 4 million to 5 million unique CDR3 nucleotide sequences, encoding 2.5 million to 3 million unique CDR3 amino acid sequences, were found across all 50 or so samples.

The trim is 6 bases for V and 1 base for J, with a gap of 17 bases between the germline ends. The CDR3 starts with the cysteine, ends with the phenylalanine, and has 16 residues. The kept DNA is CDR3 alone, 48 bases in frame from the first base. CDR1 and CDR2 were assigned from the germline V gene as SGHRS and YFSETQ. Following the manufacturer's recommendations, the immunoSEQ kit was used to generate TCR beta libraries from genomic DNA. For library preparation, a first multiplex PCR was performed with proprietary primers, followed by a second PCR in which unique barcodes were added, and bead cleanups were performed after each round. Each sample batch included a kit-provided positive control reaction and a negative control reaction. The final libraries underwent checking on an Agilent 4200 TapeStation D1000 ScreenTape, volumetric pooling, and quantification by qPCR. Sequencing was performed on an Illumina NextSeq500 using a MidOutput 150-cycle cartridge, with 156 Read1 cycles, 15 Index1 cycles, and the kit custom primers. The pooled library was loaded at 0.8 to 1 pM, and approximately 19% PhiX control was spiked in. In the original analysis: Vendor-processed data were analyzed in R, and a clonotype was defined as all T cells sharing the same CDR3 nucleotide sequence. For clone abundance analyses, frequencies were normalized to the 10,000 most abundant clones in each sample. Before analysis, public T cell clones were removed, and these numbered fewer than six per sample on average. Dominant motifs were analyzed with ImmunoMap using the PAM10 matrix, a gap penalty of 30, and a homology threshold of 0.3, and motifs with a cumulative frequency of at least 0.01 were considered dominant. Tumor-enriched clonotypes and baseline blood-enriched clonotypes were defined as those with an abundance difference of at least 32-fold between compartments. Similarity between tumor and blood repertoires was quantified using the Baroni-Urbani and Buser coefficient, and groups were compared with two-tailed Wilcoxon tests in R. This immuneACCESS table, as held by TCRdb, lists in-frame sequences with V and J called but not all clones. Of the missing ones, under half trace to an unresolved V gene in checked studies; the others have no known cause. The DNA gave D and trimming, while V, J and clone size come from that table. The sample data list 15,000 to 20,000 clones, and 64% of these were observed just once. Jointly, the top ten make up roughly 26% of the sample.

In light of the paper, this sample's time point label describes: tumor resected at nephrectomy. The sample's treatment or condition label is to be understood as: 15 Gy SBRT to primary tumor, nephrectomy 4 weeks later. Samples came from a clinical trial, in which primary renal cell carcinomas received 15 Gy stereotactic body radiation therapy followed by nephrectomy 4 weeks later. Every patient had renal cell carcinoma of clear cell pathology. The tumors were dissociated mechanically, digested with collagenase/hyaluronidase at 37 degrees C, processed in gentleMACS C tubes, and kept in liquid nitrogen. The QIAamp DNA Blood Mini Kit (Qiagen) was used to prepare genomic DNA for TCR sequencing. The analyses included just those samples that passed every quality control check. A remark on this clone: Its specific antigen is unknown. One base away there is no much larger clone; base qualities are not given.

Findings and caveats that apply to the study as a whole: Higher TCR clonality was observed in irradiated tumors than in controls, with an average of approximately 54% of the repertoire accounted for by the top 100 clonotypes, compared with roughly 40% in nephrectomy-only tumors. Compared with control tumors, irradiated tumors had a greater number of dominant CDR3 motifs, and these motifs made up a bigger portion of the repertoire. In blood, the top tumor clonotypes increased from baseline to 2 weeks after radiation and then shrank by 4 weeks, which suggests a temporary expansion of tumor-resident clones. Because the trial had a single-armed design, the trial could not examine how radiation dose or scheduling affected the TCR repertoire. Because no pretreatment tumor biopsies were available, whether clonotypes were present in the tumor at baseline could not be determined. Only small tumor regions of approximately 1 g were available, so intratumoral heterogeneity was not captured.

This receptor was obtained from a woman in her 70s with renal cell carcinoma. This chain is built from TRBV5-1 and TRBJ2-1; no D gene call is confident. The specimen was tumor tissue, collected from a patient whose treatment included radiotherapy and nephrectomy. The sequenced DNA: TGCGCCAGCAACCCTGAGCAGGACCCATCCTACAATGAGCAGTTCTTC. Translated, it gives CASNPEQDPSYNEQFF.